These T cell receptor beta chains were read from a single sample in a study of T cell clones after liver transplantation. The method was immunoSEQ multiplex PCR; TCRdb's version includes in-frame clones alone and lacks a portion of them. The table includes approximately 51,000 clones, roughly 70% detected once. Sample: CD4+ T cells from blood, taken around 52 months after liver transplant. These receptor sequences come from a human patient who received a liver transplant. The graft donor may account for some of the T cells. Both conserved end residues are part of each CDR3. D genes are given only for firm matches. Rows give clone size only sometimes, using once, few, many, or a class for an expanded clone.

j_call: TRBJ1-5; d_call: -; clone_size: -; v_call: TRBV19; cdr3_aa: CASTPAGSNQPQHF; cdr3_nt: TGTGCCAGTACCCCAGCGGGGAGCAATCAGCCCCAGCATTTT
j_call: TRBJ2-3; d_call: -; clone_size: -; v_call: TRBV21-1; cdr3_aa: CASSGRLAGVTPGTDTQYF; cdr3_nt: TGTGCCAGCAGCGGTCGACTAGCGGGGGTTACCCCTGGCACAGATACGCAGTATTTT
j_call: TRBJ1-1; d_call: -; clone_size: -; v_call: TRBV9; cdr3_aa: CASSAQPGAEAFF; cdr3_nt: TGTGCCAGCAGCGCTCAGCCTGGGGCTGAAGCTTTCTTT
j_call: TRBJ1-1; d_call: TRBD1; clone_size: -; v_call: TRBV5-1; cdr3_aa: CASSYRDRGETEAFF; cdr3_nt: TGCGCCAGCAGCTACCGGGACAGGGGAGAAACTGAAGCTTTCTTT
j_call: TRBJ1-2; d_call: -; clone_size: -; v_call: TRBV28; cdr3_aa: CASRAGVGYTF; cdr3_nt: TGTGCCAGCAGGGCAGGGGTCGGCTACACCTTC
j_call: TRBJ1-1; d_call: -; clone_size: -; v_call: TRBV28; cdr3_aa: CASTLGERRTNTEAFF; cdr3_nt: TGTGCCAGCACCTTGGGCGAGAGGAGAACAAACACTGAAGCTTTCTTT
j_call: TRBJ2-4; d_call: TRBD2; clone_size: -; v_call: TRBV7-2; cdr3_aa: CASSLGRLAEAKNIQYF; cdr3_nt: TGTGCCAGCAGCTTAGGCCGCCTAGCGGAAGCCAAAAACATTCAGTACTTC
j_call: TRBJ1-1; d_call: -; clone_size: -; v_call: TRBV11-3; cdr3_aa: CASSLQSMTEAFF; cdr3_nt: TGTGCCAGCAGCTTACAGTCAATGACTGAAGCTTTCTTT
j_call: TRBJ2-3; d_call: TRBD2; clone_size: once; v_call: TRBV5-4; cdr3_aa: CASSGGTSGGSDTQYF; cdr3_nt: TGTGCCAGCAGCGGGGGGACTAGCGGGGGTTCAGATACGCAGTATTTT
j_call: TRBJ2-7; d_call: -; clone_size: -; v_call: TRBV6-1; cdr3_aa: CASSNRDTSYEQYF; cdr3_nt: TGTGCCAGCAGTAACCGGGACACCTCCTACGAGCAGTACTTC
j_call: TRBJ1-5; d_call: -; clone_size: -; v_call: TRBV18; cdr3_aa: CASSPGPSGGQPQHF; cdr3_nt: TGTGCCAGCTCCCCAGGACCCTCCGGCGGTCAGCCCCAGCATTTT
j_call: TRBJ1-6; d_call: TRBD1; clone_size: once; v_call: TRBV5-4; cdr3_aa: CASSSTGEHVSPLHF; cdr3_nt: TGTGCCAGCAGCTCAACAGGGGAACACGTTTCACCCCTCCACTTT
j_call: TRBJ2-2; d_call: -; clone_size: -; v_call: TRBV5-4; cdr3_aa: CASTPGHSNTGELFF; cdr3_nt: TGTGCCAGCACCCCGGGACATTCGAACACCGGGGAGCTGTTTTTT
j_call: TRBJ2-7; d_call: -; clone_size: -; v_call: TRBV6-1; cdr3_aa: CASSDRQGGPYEQYF; cdr3_nt: TGTGCCAGCAGTGACCGTCAGGGTGGACCCTACGAGCAGTACTTC
j_call: TRBJ2-1; d_call: -; clone_size: -; v_call: TRBV21-1; cdr3_aa: CASSRRQLPSYNEQFF; cdr3_nt: TGTGCCAGCAGCAGGAGACAACTCCCGTCTTACAATGAGCAGTTCTTC
j_call: TRBJ2-1; d_call: -; clone_size: -; v_call: TRBV4-2; cdr3_aa: CASSQGTNEQFF; cdr3_nt: TGTGCCAGCAGCCAAGGAACGAATGAGCAGTTCTTC
j_call: TRBJ1-1; d_call: -; clone_size: few; v_call: TRBV5-1; cdr3_aa: CASRTDIMNTEAFF; cdr3_nt: TGCGCCTCCCGAACGGACATAATGAACACTGAAGCTTTCTTT
j_call: TRBJ1-4; d_call: -; clone_size: -; v_call: TRBV28; cdr3_aa: CASSGRSTAGEKLFF; cdr3_nt: TGTGCCAGCTCTGGGCGATCAACAGCAGGTGAAAAACTGTTTTTT
j_call: TRBJ2-3; d_call: -; clone_size: -; v_call: TRBV21-1; cdr3_aa: CASSKRGWGSTDTQYF; cdr3_nt: TGTGCCAGCAGCAAAAGAGGGTGGGGTAGCACAGATACGCAGTATTTT
j_call: TRBJ1-1; d_call: -; clone_size: -; v_call: TRBV27; cdr3_aa: CASPSGNTEAFF; cdr3_nt: TGTGCCAGCCCGTCGGGGAACACTGAAGCTTTCTTT
j_call: TRBJ1-2; d_call: -; clone_size: -; v_call: TRBV19; cdr3_aa: CASSQQGLYGYTF; cdr3_nt: TGTGCCAGTAGTCAACAGGGTCTATATGGCTACACCTTC
j_call: TRBJ2-3; d_call: TRBD2; clone_size: -; v_call: TRBV9; cdr3_aa: CASSPRPSGGTDTQYF; cdr3_nt: TGTGCCAGCAGCCCGAGGCCTAGCGGGGGAACAGATACGCAGTATTTT
j_call: TRBJ2-3; d_call: -; clone_size: -; v_call: TRBV5-4; cdr3_aa: CASSLKTPTDTQYF; cdr3_nt: TGTGCCAGCAGCTTGAAAACTCCGACAGATACGCAGTATTTT
j_call: TRBJ1-1; d_call: TRBD1; clone_size: few; v_call: TRBV5-4; cdr3_aa: CASSRVQDRELTFF; cdr3_nt: TGTGCCAGCAGTCGGGTCCAGGACAGGGAGTTAACTTTCTTT
j_call: TRBJ2-1; d_call: -; clone_size: -; v_call: TRBV6-1; cdr3_aa: CASSEGRMGEQFF; cdr3_nt: TGTGCCAGCAGCGAGGGAAGAATGGGTGAGCAGTTCTTC
j_call: TRBJ1-1; d_call: TRBD1; clone_size: few; v_call: TRBV5-1; cdr3_aa: CASSQQGMNTEAFF; cdr3_nt: TGCGCCAGCAGCCAACAGGGGATGAACACTGAAGCTTTCTTT
j_call: TRBJ2-5; d_call: -; clone_size: -; v_call: TRBV7-2; cdr3_aa: CASSSGNIPFQETQYF; cdr3_nt: TGTGCCAGCAGTAGTGGAAACATACCTTTCCAAGAGACCCAGTACTTC
j_call: TRBJ2-7; d_call: -; clone_size: few; v_call: TRBV29-1; cdr3_aa: CSALDSSYEQYF; cdr3_nt: TGCAGCGCTCTGGACAGCTCCTACGAGCAGTACTTC
j_call: TRBJ2-7; d_call: -; clone_size: -; v_call: TRBV2; cdr3_aa: CASRGSWSVGTSSYEQYF; cdr3_nt: TGTGCCAGCAGAGGTTCCTGGAGTGTAGGGACTTCCTCCTACGAGCAGTACTTC
j_call: TRBJ2-5; d_call: TRBD1; clone_size: -; v_call: TRBV7-9; cdr3_aa: CASSSGTGQETQYF; cdr3_nt: TGTGCCAGCAGTTCCGGGACAGGCCAAGAGACCCAGTACTTC
j_call: TRBJ2-5; d_call: -; clone_size: -; v_call: TRBV14; cdr3_aa: CASSRKTIPQETQYF; cdr3_nt: TGTGCCAGCAGCCGAAAAACCATCCCACAAGAGACCCAGTACTTC
j_call: TRBJ1-6; d_call: -; clone_size: -; v_call: TRBV19; cdr3_aa: CASTQSSYNSPLHF; cdr3_nt: TGTGCCAGTACGCAGAGCTCCTATAATTCACCCCTCCACTTT
j_call: TRBJ1-1; d_call: -; clone_size: -; v_call: TRBV19; cdr3_aa: CASSIVGTDLNTEAFF; cdr3_nt: TGTGCCAGTAGTATAGTTGGGACTGATCTGAACACTGAAGCTTTCTTT
j_call: TRBJ1-3; d_call: -; clone_size: -; v_call: TRBV14; cdr3_aa: CASRGAGRDTIYF; cdr3_nt: TGTGCCAGCAGAGGGGCCGGCCGGGACACCATATATTTT
j_call: TRBJ2-2; d_call: -; clone_size: -; v_call: TRBV6-1; cdr3_aa: CASSEVGGAYTGELFF; cdr3_nt: TGTGCCAGCAGTGAAGTGGGGGGGGCTTACACCGGGGAGCTGTTTTTT
j_call: TRBJ1-2; d_call: TRBD1; clone_size: -; v_call: TRBV5-1; cdr3_aa: CASSLASTGIDGYTF; cdr3_nt: TGCGCCAGCAGCTTGGCGTCGACAGGGATCGATGGCTACACCTTC
j_call: TRBJ1-1; d_call: -; clone_size: -; v_call: TRBV28; cdr3_aa: CASSLFPENTEAFF; cdr3_nt: TGTGCCAGCAGTTTATTTCCGGAGAACACTGAAGCTTTCTTT